The 18 T cell receptor beta chains below come from one sample, sequenced in a study of shared clonotypes between healthy human individuals (dated by TCRdb to the early 2020s). To prepare the library, the immunoSEQ multiplex PCR assay was applied. The source is immuneACCESS, and TCRdb retained only in-frame sequences with V and J called. Part of the clones is not carried over; for the studies checked, unresolved V genes explain less than half of this, and the remainder is unexplained. The table for this sample lists around 720,000 clones; roughly 72% of them were counted only once. The ten most abundant clones make up around 1.8% of the sample. The sequenced material came from memory CD4+ T cells sorted from blood. What this sample's cell subset or site label stands for: CD45RA-negative fraction. The receptors come from a woman aged 25 to 39 in good health.

The chain joins TRBV30 to TRBJ1-5, with TRBD1 matching 7 bases. Germline V gene data show CDR1 as GTSNPN and CDR2 as SVGIG (reference sequence). The CDR3 runs 15 residues. Trimming at V came to 2 bases and at J to 3 bases, leaving 7 bases not matched to a gene. CDR3 bases: TGTGCCTGGAGTAAGGGGGCCCGGAACAATCAGCCCCAGCATTTT. It codes for CAWSKGARNNQPQHF.

The chain links TRBV9 to TRBJ2-7, with D tentatively TRBD1 (5 bases). V was pared by 3 bases and J by 3 bases, with 19 bases between. Germline V gives CDR1 SGDLS, CDR2 YYNGEE. This CDR3 comprises 16 residues. CDR3: CASSGGPQGWGYEQYF. As DNA, the CDR3 is TGTGCCAGCAGCGGAGGACCCCAGGGTTGGGGCTACGAGCAGTACTTC.

Comment on this clone: Other DNA sequences in this sample translate to the same CDR3. The rearrangement joins TRBV29-1 to TRBJ1-1, with no clear D. Germline CDR1 and CDR2: SQVTM and ANQGSEA. V was pared by 5 bases and J by 1 base, with 5 bases between. The CDR3 is made up of 11 amino acids. The CDR3 loop reads CSVYKNTEAFF. DNA of the CDR3: TGCAGCGTTTACAAGAACACTGAAGCTTTCTTT.

The chain combines TRBV20-1 with TRBJ2-5, with D uncertain. The CDR3 loop spans 11 amino acids. Germline V lookup: CDR1 DFQATT, CDR2 SNEGSKA (reference sequence). The germline V and J ends were trimmed by 5 bases and 4 bases, with 8 bases remaining between them. CDR3 sequence: CSAPLGETQYF. CDR3 bases: TGCAGTGCTCCGTTAGGAGAGACCCAGTACTTC.

This chain connects TRBV11-2 to TRBJ2-5; tentatively, D is TRBD2 (5 bases). V dropped 5 bases and J dropped 2 bases, with 15 bases sitting between them. The CDR3 length is 15 residues. The germline V gene has CDR1 SGHAT and CDR2 FQNNGV. CDR3 sequence (DNA): TGTGCCAGCAGCCAGCCCGGGATCGGGCAAGAGACCCAGTACTTC. Its protein is CASSQPGIGQETQYF.

V and J are TRBV4-1 and TRBJ1-5; no firm D call. Trimming cost V 1 base and J 5 bases, with 9 bases left between them. Germline V gene lookup returns CDR1 MGHRA and CDR2 YSYEKL. This CDR3 has 14 residues. The CDR3 bases are TGCGCCAGCAGCCAAGGCAGGATCCATCAGCCCCAGCATTTT. It specifies CASSQGRIHQPQHF.

V gene TRBV6-1 combines with J gene TRBJ1-3, with D possibly being TRBD1 (5 bases). The germline V gene has CDR1 MNHNS and CDR2 SASEGT. Deletions cut 7 bases from V and 4 bases from J, with 11 bases between. The CDR3 totals 13 residues. This chain's CDR3 is CASIQGPGNTIYF. CDR3 coding DNA: TGTGCCAGCATCCAGGGACCCGGAAACACCATATATTTT.

The chain recombines TRBV13 with TRBJ2-1; D is perhaps TRBD1 or TRBD2 (5 bases each). Germline CDR1 is PRHDT and CDR2 is FYEKMQ (reference sequence). V was cut by 8 bases and J by 4 bases, with 27 bases left in between. The CDR3 is 18 residues long. The CDR3 region is CASQLSYVGSGRYNEQFF. CDR3 sequence (DNA): TGTGCCAGCCAGCTTAGCTACGTGGGATCGGGGCGTTACAATGAGCAGTTCTTC.

The sample holds many counts of this clone. The same CDR3 arises from other DNA sequences in this sample as well. The chain employs TRBV5-8 and TRBJ2-3; D unclear. This CDR3 is 12 amino acids long. Germline values: CDR1 SGHTS, CDR2 YDEGEE. The V end lost 1 base, the J end lost 4 bases, and 4 bases lay between the germline ends. The CDR3 loop reads CASSLRADTQYF. The CDR3 nucleotides are TGTGCCAGCAGCTTGCGGGCAGATACGCAGTATTTT.

Regarding this clone: Other DNA sequences in the same sample also yield this CDR3. The CDR3 protein is CASSIGRDQPQHF. In nucleotides, the CDR3 is TGTGCCAGTAGTATAGGGAGGGATCAGCCCCAGCATTTT. This chain links TRBV19 with TRBJ1-5; D gene unclear. The V end lost 1 base, the J end lost 5 bases, and 6 bases lay between the germline ends. The length of the CDR3 is 13 residues. Germline CDR1 is LNHDA and CDR2 is SQIVND (reference sequence).

Concerning this clone itself: In the same sample, other DNA sequences code for this CDR3. The V and J genes are TRBV2 and TRBJ1-1, with a possible D match to TRBD1 (6 bases). Trimming left V 6 bases short and J 0 bases short, with 11 bases between. Per germline, CDR1 SNHLY and CDR2 FYNNEI. The CDR3 has 14 residues. The CDR3 here is CASRDRVMNTEAFF. CDR3 coding DNA: TGTGCCAGCAGGGACAGAGTCATGAACACTGAAGCTTTCTTT.

V usage is TRBV5-1 and J usage is TRBJ2-7; D is perhaps TRBD2 (6 bases). Germline loops: CDR1 SGHRS, CDR2 YFSETQ. Trimming cost V 4 bases and J 6 bases, with 20 bases left between them. This CDR3 is 15 amino acids long. CDR3 residues: CASSPTGTGRREQYF. The DNA for the CDR3 is TGCGCCAGCAGCCCAACCGGGACTGGGAGGCGCGAGCAGTACTTC.

The chain employs TRBV5-1 and TRBJ2-7, with no clear D. Germline V gene sequence: CDR1 SGHRS, CDR2 YFSETQ. This CDR3 has 14 amino acids. V lost 0 bases and J 3 bases, leaving 10 bases between the germline ends. In DNA, the CDR3 is TGCGCCAGCAGCTTGGCTGGGCAGCACTACGAGCAGTACTTC. Amino acid sequence: CASSLAGQHYEQYF.

The rearrangement links TRBV2 to TRBJ2-2; 16 bases are shared with TRBD2. Trimming cost V 6 bases and J 7 bases; bases outside gene matches: 20. The CDR3 has 21 amino acids. The germline V gene has CDR1 SNHLY and CDR2 FYNNEI. The chain's CDR3 is CASRPGGIPGLAGGLGGELFF. DNA for the CDR3: TGTGCCAGCAGACCAGGGGGAATTCCGGGACTAGCGGGAGGGCTAGGCGGGGAGCTGTTTTTT.

This clone was seen only a few times. The J gene is TRBJ2-7, the V gene TRBV19, with 7 nucleotides matching TRBD1. J lost 2 bases, V lost 3 bases, and 16 bases had no gene match. This CDR3 region has 18 residues. From germline, CDR1 is LNHDA and CDR2 SQIVND (reference sequence). The CDR3 loop is CASSMAPIQGVFTYEQYF. The CDR3 coding sequence is TGTGCCAGTAGTATGGCTCCAATTCAGGGGGTTTTTACCTACGAGCAGTACTTC.

There are a few counts of this clone. DNA of the CDR3: TGTGCCAGCAGCGCTCCGGGACAGGGGTGGACTGAAGCTTTCTTT. This gives the protein CASSAPGQGWTEAFF. This chain uses TRBV7-9 with TRBJ1-1; TRBD1 matches at 10 bases. After removal of 5 bases from V and 5 bases from J, the junction contained 8 bases not matched to a gene. Germline-derived CDR1 and CDR2 are SEHNR and FQNEAQ (reference sequence). The CDR3 loop spans 15 amino acids.

The rearrangement joins TRBV7-9 to TRBJ2-3, with TRBD2 identical over 10 bases. Germline CDR1 and CDR2: SEHNR and FQNEAQ (reference sequence). Unmatched junction bases numbered 5, after V lost 5 bases and J lost 0 bases. The CDR3 consists of 16 residues. CDR3 in amino acids: CASSRAGGASTDTQYF. In DNA, the CDR3 is TGTGCCAGCAGCCGAGCGGGAGGGGCTAGCACAGATACGCAGTATTTT.

The chain couples TRBV5-5 to TRBJ2-5; D is possibly TRBD2 (7 bases). The germline V gene has CDR1 SGHKS and CDR2 YYEKEE (reference sequence). The CDR3 consists of 14 residues. The V and J ends lost 4 bases and 5 bases respectively, with 15 bases between them. CDR3 in amino acids: CASSPRTAGETQYF. CDR3 sequence (DNA): TGTGCCAGCAGCCCTAGGACAGCGGGGGAGACCCAGTACTTC. Full variable domain (rest looked up from reference TRBV5-5 and TRBJ2-5): DAGVTQSPTHLIKTRGQQVTLRCSPISGHKSVSWYQQVLGQGPQFIFQYYEKEERGRGNFPDRFSARQFPNYSSELNVNALLLGDSALYLCASSPRTAGETQYFGPGTRLLVL.